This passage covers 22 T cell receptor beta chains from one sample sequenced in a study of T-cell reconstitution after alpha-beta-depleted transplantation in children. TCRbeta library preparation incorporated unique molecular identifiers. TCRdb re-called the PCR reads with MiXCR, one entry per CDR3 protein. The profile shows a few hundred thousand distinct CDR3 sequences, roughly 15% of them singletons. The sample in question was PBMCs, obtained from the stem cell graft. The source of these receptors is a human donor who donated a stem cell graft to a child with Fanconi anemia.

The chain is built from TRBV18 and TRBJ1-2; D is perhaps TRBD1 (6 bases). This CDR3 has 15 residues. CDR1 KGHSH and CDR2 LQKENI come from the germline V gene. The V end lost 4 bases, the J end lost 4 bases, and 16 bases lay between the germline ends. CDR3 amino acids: CASSLQAQGTYGYTF. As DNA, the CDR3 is TGTGCCAGCTCACTCCAAGCCCAGGGGACCTATGGCTACACCTTC.

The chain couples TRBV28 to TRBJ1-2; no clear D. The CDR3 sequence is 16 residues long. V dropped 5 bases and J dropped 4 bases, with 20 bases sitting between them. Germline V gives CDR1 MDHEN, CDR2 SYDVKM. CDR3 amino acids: CASSPRVGAIGYGYTF. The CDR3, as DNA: TGTGCCAGCAGTCCACGGGTGGGTGCCATAGGCTATGGCTACACCTTC.

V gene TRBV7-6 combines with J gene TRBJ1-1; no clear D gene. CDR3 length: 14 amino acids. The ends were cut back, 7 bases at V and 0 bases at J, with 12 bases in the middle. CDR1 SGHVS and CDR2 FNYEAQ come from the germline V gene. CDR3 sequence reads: CASNKDGLNTEAFF. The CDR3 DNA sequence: TGTGCCAGCAATAAGGACGGGCTGAACACTGAAGCTTTCTTT.

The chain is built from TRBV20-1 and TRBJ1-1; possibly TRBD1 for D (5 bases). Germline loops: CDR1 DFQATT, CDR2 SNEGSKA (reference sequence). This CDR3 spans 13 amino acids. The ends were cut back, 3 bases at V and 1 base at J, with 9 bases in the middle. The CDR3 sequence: CSASRQPNTEAFF. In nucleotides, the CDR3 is TGCAGTGCTAGTCGACAGCCGAACACTGAAGCTTTCTTT.

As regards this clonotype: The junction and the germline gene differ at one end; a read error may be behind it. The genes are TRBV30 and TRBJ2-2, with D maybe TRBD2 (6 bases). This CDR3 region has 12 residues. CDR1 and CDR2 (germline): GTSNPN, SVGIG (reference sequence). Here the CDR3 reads CVWNPGDGELFF. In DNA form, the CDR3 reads TGTGTCTGGAATCCGGGGGACGGGGAGCTGTTTTTT.

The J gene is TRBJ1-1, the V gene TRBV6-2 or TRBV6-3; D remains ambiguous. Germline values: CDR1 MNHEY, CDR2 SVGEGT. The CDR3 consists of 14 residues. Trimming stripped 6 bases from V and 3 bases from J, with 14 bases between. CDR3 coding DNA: TGTGCCAGCAGCCTTGCCATCACGTACACTGAAGCTTTCTTT. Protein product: CASSLAITYTEAFF.

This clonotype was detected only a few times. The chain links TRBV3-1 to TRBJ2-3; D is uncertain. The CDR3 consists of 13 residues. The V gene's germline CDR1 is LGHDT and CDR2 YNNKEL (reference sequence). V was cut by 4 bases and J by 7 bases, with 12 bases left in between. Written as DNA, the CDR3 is TGTGCCAGCAGCCCGGAGACCCAGCATACGCAGTATTTT. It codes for CASSPETQHTQYF.

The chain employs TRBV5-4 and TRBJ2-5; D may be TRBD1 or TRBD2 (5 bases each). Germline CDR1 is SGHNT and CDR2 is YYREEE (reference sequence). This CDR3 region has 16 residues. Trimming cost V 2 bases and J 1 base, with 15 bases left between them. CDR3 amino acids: CASSLFGSGPQETQYF. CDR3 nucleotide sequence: TGTGCCAGCAGCTTATTCGGATCGGGGCCCCAAGAGACCCAGTACTTC.

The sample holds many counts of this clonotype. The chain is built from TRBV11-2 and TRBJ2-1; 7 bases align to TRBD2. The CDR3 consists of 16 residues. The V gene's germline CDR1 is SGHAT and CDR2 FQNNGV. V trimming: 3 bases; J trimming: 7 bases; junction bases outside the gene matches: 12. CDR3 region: CASSFPLGGVKNEQFF. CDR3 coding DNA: TGTGCCAGCAGCTTCCCCTTGGGGGGGGTCAAAAATGAGCAGTTCTTC.

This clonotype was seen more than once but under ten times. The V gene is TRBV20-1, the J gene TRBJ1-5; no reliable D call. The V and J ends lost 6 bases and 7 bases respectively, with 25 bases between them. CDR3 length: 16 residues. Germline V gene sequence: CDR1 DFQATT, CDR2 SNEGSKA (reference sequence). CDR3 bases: TGCAGTGCATCATCTCAGAGTCCGGGGAGTAGGCAGCCCCAGCATTTT. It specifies CSASSQSPGSRQPQHF.

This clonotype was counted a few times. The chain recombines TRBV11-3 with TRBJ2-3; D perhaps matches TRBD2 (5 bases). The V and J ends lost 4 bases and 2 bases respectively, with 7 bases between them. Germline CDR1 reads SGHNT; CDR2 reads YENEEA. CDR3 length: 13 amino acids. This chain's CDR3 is CASSYDYTDTQYF. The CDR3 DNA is TGTGCCAGCAGCTACGACTACACAGATACGCAGTATTTT.

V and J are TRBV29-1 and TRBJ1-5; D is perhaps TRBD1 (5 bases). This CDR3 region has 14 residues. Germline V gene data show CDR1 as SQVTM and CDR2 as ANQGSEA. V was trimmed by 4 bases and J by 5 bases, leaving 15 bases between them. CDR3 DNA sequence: TGCAGCGTTGCGGGACCGGGGCAGGATCAGCCCCAGCATTTT. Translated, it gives CSVAGPGQDQPQHF.

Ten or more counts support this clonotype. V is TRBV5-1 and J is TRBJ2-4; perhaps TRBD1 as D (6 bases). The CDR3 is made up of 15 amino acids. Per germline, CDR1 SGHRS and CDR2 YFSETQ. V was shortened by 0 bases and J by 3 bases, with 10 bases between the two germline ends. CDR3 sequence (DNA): TGCGCCAGCAGCTTGGCCGAGGGACACAAAAACATTCAGTACTTC. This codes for CASSLAEGHKNIQYF.

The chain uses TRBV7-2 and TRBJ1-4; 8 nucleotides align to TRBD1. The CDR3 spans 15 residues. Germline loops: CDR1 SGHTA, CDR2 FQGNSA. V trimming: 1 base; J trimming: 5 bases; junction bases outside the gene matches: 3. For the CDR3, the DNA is TGTGCCAGCAGCTTAGAGCGGACAGGGAATGAAAAACTGTTTTTT. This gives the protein CASSLERTGNEKLFF. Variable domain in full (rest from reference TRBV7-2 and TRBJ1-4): GAGVSQSPSNKVTEKGKDVELRCDPISGHTALYWYRQSLGQGLEFLIYFQGNSAPDKSGLPSDRFSAERTGGSVSTLTIQRTQQEDSAVYLCASSLERTGNEKLFFGSGTQLSVL.

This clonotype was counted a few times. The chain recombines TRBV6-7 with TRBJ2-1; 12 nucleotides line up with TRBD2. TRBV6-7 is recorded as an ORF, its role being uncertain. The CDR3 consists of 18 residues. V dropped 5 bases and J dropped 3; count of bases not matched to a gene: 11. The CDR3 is CASSTLPLAGGFYNEQFF. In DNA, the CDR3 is TGTGCCAGCAGTACATTACCTCTAGCGGGGGGGTTCTACAATGAGCAGTTCTTC.

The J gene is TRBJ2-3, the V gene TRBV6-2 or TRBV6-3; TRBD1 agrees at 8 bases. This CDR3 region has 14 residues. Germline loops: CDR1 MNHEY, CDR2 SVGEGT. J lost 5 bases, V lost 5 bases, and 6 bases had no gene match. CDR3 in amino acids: CASSRDRQIDTQYF. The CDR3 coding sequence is TGTGCCAGCAGTAGGGACAGGCAAATAGATACGCAGTATTTT.

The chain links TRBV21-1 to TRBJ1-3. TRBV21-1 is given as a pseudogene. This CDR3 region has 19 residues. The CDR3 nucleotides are TGTGCCAGCAGCTTGGGCAGGGGACTACTTCTAACCTCTGGAAACACCATATATTTT. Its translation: CASSLGRGLLLTSGNTIYF.

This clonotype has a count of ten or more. The CDR3 here is CASSREGSYNEQFF. The CDR3 DNA is TGTGCCAGCAGCCGTGAGGGGTCCTACAATGAGCAGTTCTTC. This rearrangement joins TRBV14 to TRBJ2-1; D may be TRBD1 or TRBD2 (5 bases each). Germline V lookup: CDR1 SGHDN, CDR2 FVKESK. Trimming removed 4 bases from V and 1 base from J, with 8 bases in between. The CDR3 is 14 amino acids.

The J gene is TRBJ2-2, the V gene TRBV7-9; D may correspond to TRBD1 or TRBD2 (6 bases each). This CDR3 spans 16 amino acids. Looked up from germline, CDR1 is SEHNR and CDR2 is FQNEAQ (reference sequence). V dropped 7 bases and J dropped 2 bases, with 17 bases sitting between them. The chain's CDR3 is CASIYSGGRNTGELFF. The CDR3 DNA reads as TGTGCCAGCATCTACAGTGGGGGGCGCAACACCGGGGAGCTGTTTTTT. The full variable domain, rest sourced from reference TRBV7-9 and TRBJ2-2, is DTGVSQNPRHKITKRGQNVTFRCDPISEHNRLYWYRQTLGQGPEFLTYFQNEAQLEKSRLLSDRFSAERPKGSFSTLEIQRTEQGDSAMYLCASIYSGGRNTGELFFGEGSRLTVL.

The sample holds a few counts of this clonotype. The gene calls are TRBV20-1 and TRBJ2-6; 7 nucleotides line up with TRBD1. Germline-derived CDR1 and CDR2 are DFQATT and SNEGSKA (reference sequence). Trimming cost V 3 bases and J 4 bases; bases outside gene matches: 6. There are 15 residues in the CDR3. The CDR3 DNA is TGCAGTGCTAGGTTGACAGGGCAAGGGGCCAACGTCCTGACTTTC. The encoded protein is CSARLTGQGANVLTF.

This CDR3 is CSARDKDRGGIYGYTF. Written as DNA, the CDR3 is TGCAGTGCTAGAGACAAGGACAGGGGCGGAATCTATGGCTACACCTTC. The chain uses TRBV20-1 and TRBJ1-2, with 9 bases lining up with TRBD1. The ends lost 0 bases at V and 4 bases at J; junction bases unmatched: 9. The length of the CDR3 is 16 residues. CDR1 is DFQATT, CDR2 SNEGSKA, per germline (reference sequence).

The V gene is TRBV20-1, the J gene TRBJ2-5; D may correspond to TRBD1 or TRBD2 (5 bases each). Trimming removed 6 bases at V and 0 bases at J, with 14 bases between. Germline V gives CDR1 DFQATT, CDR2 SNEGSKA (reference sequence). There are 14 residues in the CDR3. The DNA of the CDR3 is TGCAGTGCAGGGGCTCAACTAGACCAAGAGACCCAGTACTTC. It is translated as CSAGAQLDQETQYF.